Listed below are T cell receptor beta chains from one sample, sequenced in a study of T cells in tumors and immune-related adverse events. Produced via immunoSEQ multiplex PCR; TCRdb's table is partial and in-frame only. The sample consists of about 11,000 clones, under 95% of them appearing once. The specimen was lymph node tissue, collected from a patient treated with anti-PD-1 therapy. Every receptor here comes from a female donor with metastatic renal cell carcinoma. The CDR3 runs from the conserved cysteine through the conserved F or W. Each record gives: clone size, CDR3 length, V gene, D gene, J gene, CDR3 protein, CDR3 DNA. The D gene is left open where the match is weak. Size is stated for part of the rows, as once, few or many counts, or as a class when the clone is expanded.

clone size: NA; CDR3 length: 14; V gene: TRBV12-2; D gene: NA; J gene: TRBJ2-5; CDR3 protein: CASRLGPSGETQYF; CDR3 DNA: TGTGCAAGTCGCTTAGGACCAAGTGGCGAGACCCAGTACTTC
clone size: NA; CDR3 length: 12; V gene: TRBV7-9; D gene: NA; J gene: TRBJ1-4; CDR3 protein: CASSLSGEKLFF; CDR3 DNA: TGTGCCAGCAGCTTAAGTGGTGAAAAACTGTTTTTT
clone size: NA; CDR3 length: 14; V gene: TRBV4-1; D gene: NA; J gene: TRBJ2-7; CDR3 protein: CASSQDKGSYEQYF; CDR3 DNA: TGCGCCAGCAGCCAAGATAAGGGCAGCTACGAGCAGTACTTC
clone size: NA; CDR3 length: 15; V gene: TRBV4-2; D gene: NA; J gene: TRBJ2-7; CDR3 protein: CASSQAVGGTYEQYF; CDR3 DNA: TGTGCCAGCAGCCAAGCGGTGGGGGGAACCTACGAGCAGTACTTC
clone size: NA; CDR3 length: 13; V gene: TRBV4-1; D gene: NA; J gene: TRBJ2-5; CDR3 protein: CASSQDGAETQYF; CDR3 DNA: TGCGCCAGCAGCCAAGATGGAGCCGAGACCCAGTACTTC
clone size: NA; CDR3 length: 15; V gene: TRBV2; D gene: TRBD1; J gene: TRBJ1-1; CDR3 protein: CASRESTGGLAEAFF; CDR3 DNA: TGTGCCAGCAGAGAATCGACAGGGGGTTTGGCTGAAGCTTTCTTT
clone size: NA; CDR3 length: 11; V gene: TRBV6-1; D gene: NA; J gene: TRBJ2-1; CDR3 protein: CASSFLDEQFF; CDR3 DNA: TGTGCCAGCAGTTTCCTAGATGAGCAGTTCTTC
clone size: NA; CDR3 length: 15; V gene: TRBV14; D gene: NA; J gene: TRBJ2-3; CDR3 protein: CASSQIGRGTDTQYF; CDR3 DNA: TGTGCCAGCAGCCAGATAGGCCGAGGCACAGATACGCAGTATTTT
clone size: NA; CDR3 length: 13; V gene: TRBV4-1; D gene: NA; J gene: TRBJ1-1; CDR3 protein: CASSLRGGTEAFF; CDR3 DNA: TGCGCCAGCAGCCTGAGGGGGGGGACTGAAGCTTTCTTT
clone size: NA; CDR3 length: 14; V gene: TRBV10-3; D gene: NA; J gene: TRBJ2-3; CDR3 protein: CATQNLLSTDTQYF; CDR3 DNA: TGTGCCACCCAAAACCTCCTAAGCACAGATACGCAGTATTTT
clone size: NA; CDR3 length: 16; V gene: TRBV5-1; D gene: TRBD1; J gene: TRBJ2-7; CDR3 protein: CASSLALGRQGKEQYF; CDR3 DNA: TGCGCCAGCAGCTTGGCCTTGGGGAGACAGGGTAAGGAGCAGTACTTC
clone size: NA; CDR3 length: 18; V gene: TRBV11-2; D gene: NA; J gene: TRBJ2-7; CDR3 protein: CASSLGYLQGREHYEQYF; CDR3 DNA: TGTGCCAGCAGCTTAGGATACCTTCAGGGACGGGAGCACTACGAGCAGTACTTC
clone size: NA; CDR3 length: 14; V gene: TRBV5-1; D gene: NA; J gene: TRBJ2-3; CDR3 protein: CASRVSYGADTQYF; CDR3 DNA: TGCGCCAGCAGAGTATCTTACGGGGCAGATACGCAGTATTTT
clone size: once; CDR3 length: 16; V gene: TRBV18; D gene: NA; J gene: TRBJ2-1; CDR3 protein: CASSPPPSGAYNEQFF; CDR3 DNA: TGTGCCAGCTCACCACCGCCGAGCGGCGCCTACAATGAGCAGTTCTTC
clone size: NA; CDR3 length: 16; V gene: TRBV5-4; D gene: TRBD1; J gene: TRBJ1-1; CDR3 protein: CASSRQGAGVNTEAFF; CDR3 DNA: TGTGCCAGCAGCCGCCAGGGGGCCGGGGTGAACACTGAAGCTTTCTTT
clone size: NA; CDR3 length: 15; V gene: TRBV11-2; D gene: TRBD2; J gene: TRBJ2-1; CDR3 protein: CASSLAGGPIREQFF; CDR3 DNA: TGTGCCAGCAGCCTAGCGGGGGGGCCAATTAGGGAGCAGTTCTTC
clone size: NA; CDR3 length: 15; V gene: TRBV13; D gene: NA; J gene: TRBJ2-1; CDR3 protein: CASSLYGSVQNEQFF; CDR3 DNA: TGTGCCAGCAGCTTATACGGATCGGTACAGAATGAGCAGTTCTTC
clone size: NA; CDR3 length: 15; V gene: TRBV19; D gene: NA; J gene: TRBJ1-2; CDR3 protein: CASSIGGSTGNGYTF; CDR3 DNA: TGTGCCAGTAGTATAGGGGGATCAACTGGGAATGGCTACACCTTC
clone size: NA; CDR3 length: 13; V gene: TRBV7-2; D gene: TRBD2; J gene: TRBJ2-3; CDR3 protein: CASSSLAGDTQYF; CDR3 DNA: TGTGCCAGCAGCTCACTAGCGGGAGATACGCAGTATTTT
clone size: NA; CDR3 length: 12; V gene: TRBV7-7; D gene: NA; J gene: TRBJ2-2; CDR3 protein: CAIKEGTVELFF; CDR3 DNA: TGTGCTATCAAGGAGGGGACCGTGGAGCTGTTTTTT
clone size: NA; CDR3 length: 15; V gene: TRBV25-1; D gene: NA; J gene: TRBJ2-7; CDR3 protein: CASSEPTRGSYEQYF; CDR3 DNA: TGTGCCAGCAGTGAACCGACGAGGGGGTCCTACGAGCAGTACTTC
clone size: NA; CDR3 length: 14; V gene: TRBV5-4; D gene: NA; J gene: TRBJ2-5; CDR3 protein: CASSLKAGAETQYF; CDR3 DNA: TGTGCCAGCAGCTTGAAGGCAGGGGCGGAGACCCAGTACTTC
clone size: NA; CDR3 length: 15; V gene: TRBV12-5; D gene: NA; J gene: TRBJ1-1; CDR3 protein: CASGGHAAFLPEAFF; CDR3 DNA: TGTGCTAGTGGTGGACACGCTGCATTCCTTCCTGAAGCTTTCTTT
clone size: NA; CDR3 length: 15; V gene: TRBV7-9; D gene: NA; J gene: TRBJ1-2; CDR3 protein: CASSLARGVGYGYTF; CDR3 DNA: TGTGCCAGCAGCTTAGCGCGGGGGGTTGGCTATGGCTACACCTTC
clone size: NA; CDR3 length: 18; V gene: TRBV7-8; D gene: TRBD2; J gene: TRBJ2-1; CDR3 protein: CASSFARTSGTYYNEQFF; CDR3 DNA: TGTGCCAGCAGCTTCGCCAGGACTAGCGGGACGTACTACAATGAGCAGTTCTTC
clone size: NA; CDR3 length: 15; V gene: TRBV19; D gene: TRBD2; J gene: TRBJ2-3; CDR3 protein: CASRQGTSVTDTQYF; CDR3 DNA: TGTGCCAGTAGGCAGGGGACTAGCGTAACAGATACGCAGTATTTT
clone size: NA; CDR3 length: 16; V gene: TRBV5-4; D gene: TRBD1; J gene: TRBJ1-6; CDR3 protein: CASSLTGGFSGSPLHF; CDR3 DNA: TGTGCCAGCAGCTTGACAGGGGGTTTTTCTGGTTCACCCCTCCACTTT
clone size: NA; CDR3 length: 14; V gene: TRBV7-2; D gene: TRBD2; J gene: TRBJ2-7; CDR3 protein: CASSFRTSGYEQYF; CDR3 DNA: TGTGCCAGCAGCTTCCGGACTAGCGGCTACGAGCAGTACTTC
clone size: NA; CDR3 length: 14; V gene: TRBV6-1; D gene: TRBD1; J gene: TRBJ2-7; CDR3 protein: CASSRQGEIYEQYF; CDR3 DNA: TGTGCCAGCAGTAGGCAGGGGGAAATCTACGAGCAGTACTTC
clone size: NA; CDR3 length: 13; V gene: TRBV30; D gene: TRBD2; J gene: TRBJ2-3; CDR3 protein: CASGTSGTDTQYF; CDR3 DNA: TGTGCCTCCGGGACTAGCGGCACAGATACGCAGTATTTT
clone size: NA; CDR3 length: 15; V gene: TRBV5-1; D gene: NA; J gene: TRBJ2-5; CDR3 protein: CASSLVGARQETQYF; CDR3 DNA: TGCGCCAGCAGCTTGGTTGGGGCCCGTCAAGAGACCCAGTACTTC
clone size: NA; CDR3 length: 19; V gene: TRBV5-1; D gene: NA; J gene: TRBJ2-6; CDR3 protein: CASSPGYGGSLSGANVLTF; CDR3 DNA: TGCGCCAGCAGCCCGGGCTATGGGGGCTCCCTTTCCGGGGCCAACGTCCTGACTTTC
clone size: NA; CDR3 length: 15; V gene: TRBV19; D gene: NA; J gene: TRBJ2-5; CDR3 protein: CASSHGGGRQETQYF; CDR3 DNA: TGTGCCAGTAGCCATGGTGGGGGTCGGCAAGAGACCCAGTACTTC
clone size: once; CDR3 length: 15; V gene: TRBV4-2; D gene: NA; J gene: TRBJ2-7; CDR3 protein: CASSQASGRSYEQYF; CDR3 DNA: TGTGCCAGCAGCCAAGCATCAGGGCGGTCCTACGAGCAGTACTTC
clone size: NA; CDR3 length: 13; V gene: TRBV15; D gene: NA; J gene: TRBJ2-3; CDR3 protein: CATSRASTDTQYF; CDR3 DNA: TGTGCCACCAGCAGAGCTAGCACAGATACGCAGTATTTT
clone size: NA; CDR3 length: 16; V gene: TRBV11-2; D gene: NA; J gene: TRBJ1-5; CDR3 protein: CASSLDLDRGNQPQHF; CDR3 DNA: TGTGCCAGCAGCTTAGATTTGGACAGAGGCAATCAGCCCCAGCATTTT
clone size: NA; CDR3 length: 15; V gene: TRBV7-2; D gene: NA; J gene: TRBJ1-2; CDR3 protein: CASSPQTETNYGYTF; CDR3 DNA: TGTGCCAGCAGCCCCCAGACAGAGACTAACTATGGCTACACCTTC
clone size: NA; CDR3 length: 16; V gene: TRBV11-3; D gene: TRBD1; J gene: TRBJ2-3; CDR3 protein: CASSLDSGQVADTQYF; CDR3 DNA: TGTGCCAGCAGCTTAGATTCGGGACAGGTTGCAGATACGCAGTATTTT
clone size: NA; CDR3 length: 15; V gene: TRBV28; D gene: NA; J gene: TRBJ2-1; CDR3 protein: CASSSFGTPPNEQFF; CDR3 DNA: TGTGCCAGCAGTTCATTCGGGACTCCGCCCAATGAGCAGTTCTTC
clone size: NA; CDR3 length: 10; V gene: TRBV29-1; D gene: NA; J gene: TRBJ1-1; CDR3 protein: CSVDAGLAFF; CDR3 DNA: TGCAGCGTTGACGCGGGCTTAGCTTTCTTT
clone size: NA; CDR3 length: 13; V gene: TRBV5-1; D gene: NA; J gene: TRBJ2-3; CDR3 protein: CASSRVDPDTQYF; CDR3 DNA: TGCGCCAGCAGCCGGGTGGATCCAGATACGCAGTATTTT
clone size: NA; CDR3 length: 19; V gene: TRBV21-1; D gene: NA; J gene: TRBJ2-7; CDR3 protein: CASSKDGLAGNRSTYEQYF; CDR3 DNA: TGTGCCAGCAGCAAAGACGGACTAGCGGGGAACCGCTCTACCTACGAGCAGTACTTC
clone size: NA; CDR3 length: 14; V gene: TRBV27; D gene: NA; J gene: TRBJ2-1; CDR3 protein: CASSFGVWGNEQFF; CDR3 DNA: TGTGCCAGCAGTTTCGGAGTATGGGGCAATGAGCAGTTCTTC
clone size: NA; CDR3 length: 16; V gene: TRBV2; D gene: TRBD2; J gene: TRBJ2-5; CDR3 protein: CASSQTSGRAVETQYF; CDR3 DNA: TGTGCCAGCAGTCAGACTAGCGGGAGGGCCGTGGAGACCCAGTACTTC
clone size: NA; CDR3 length: 15; V gene: TRBV19; D gene: TRBD1; J gene: TRBJ2-5; CDR3 protein: CASSIGDRTQETQYF; CDR3 DNA: TGTGCCAGTAGTATAGGGGACAGGACCCAAGAGACCCAGTACTTC
clone size: NA; CDR3 length: 20; V gene: TRBV14; D gene: TRBD2; J gene: TRBJ2-1; CDR3 protein: CASSRYSGSVHSSSYNEQFF; CDR3 DNA: TGTGCCAGCAGCCGTTACAGCGGGAGCGTACACAGCAGCTCCTACAATGAGCAGTTCTTC
clone size: NA; CDR3 length: 13; V gene: TRBV6-5; D gene: NA; J gene: TRBJ2-5; CDR3 protein: CASSYGGGETQYF; CDR3 DNA: TGTGCCAGCAGTTACGGCGGCGGAGAGACCCAGTACTTC
clone size: NA; CDR3 length: 15; V gene: TRBV5-1; D gene: TRBD1; J gene: TRBJ1-1; CDR3 protein: CASSRRQGENTEAFF; CDR3 DNA: TGCGCCAGCAGTCGTAGACAGGGTGAGAACACTGAAGCTTTCTTT
clone size: NA; CDR3 length: 14; V gene: TRBV7-6; D gene: NA; J gene: TRBJ2-3; CDR3 protein: CASSLVTFTDTQYF; CDR3 DNA: TGTGCCAGCAGCTTAGTAACTTTCACAGATACGCAGTATTTT
clone size: NA; CDR3 length: 14; V gene: TRBV5-4; D gene: TRBD2; J gene: TRBJ2-2; CDR3 protein: CASSLTSGTGELFF; CDR3 DNA: TGTGCCAGCAGCTTGACTAGCGGGACCGGGGAGCTGTTTTTT
clone size: NA; CDR3 length: 19; V gene: TRBV15; D gene: NA; J gene: TRBJ2-6; CDR3 protein: CATSRDRGFGISGANVLTF; CDR3 DNA: TGTGCCACCAGCAGAGATCGGGGTTTTGGTATCTCTGGGGCCAACGTCCTGACTTTC
clone size: NA; CDR3 length: 15; V gene: TRBV18; D gene: TRBD1; J gene: TRBJ1-2; CDR3 protein: CASSPEDRVNYGYTF; CDR3 DNA: TGTGCCAGCTCACCAGAGGACAGGGTGAACTATGGCTACACCTTC
clone size: NA; CDR3 length: 14; V gene: TRBV5-5; D gene: NA; J gene: TRBJ1-1; CDR3 protein: CASSLGVQGPEAFF; CDR3 DNA: TGTGCCAGCAGCTTGGGGGTTCAGGGGCCTGAAGCTTTCTTT
clone size: NA; CDR3 length: 14; V gene: TRBV2; D gene: NA; J gene: TRBJ2-3; CDR3 protein: CASSGLQPTDTQYF; CDR3 DNA: TGTGCCAGCAGTGGGCTGCAACCCACAGATACGCAGTATTTT
clone size: once; CDR3 length: 14; V gene: TRBV4-1; D gene: NA; J gene: TRBJ2-7; CDR3 protein: CASSQENSPYEQYF; CDR3 DNA: TGCGCCAGCAGCCAAGAGAACAGTCCCTACGAGCAGTACTTC